This T cell receptor (beta chain) was retrieved from a study of blood T cell repertoires in COVID-19. Study information: Acute-phase and convalescent COVID-19 samples originated in the United States, Italy and Spain. T cells, B-cell-depleted T cells, or PBMCs supplied cDNA or gDNA.

In the source study's methods: Amplification of reference gene primers provided the estimated nucleated cell counts. Sequencing used immunoSEQ multiplex PCR; TCRdb keeps in-frame clones, though not all of them. That table gives V, J and clone size, and the DNA gave D and trimming. Altogether 130,000 to 150,000 clones are present, 88% being singletons, with the ten largest covering about 2%. This clone was counted a few times. Material: peripheral blood. The sequence came from a man aged 65 to 85 with acute or convalescent COVID-19.

The CDR3 DNA reads as TGTGCCAGCAGCTTGTACACAGGGTTGGGCAATCAGCCCCAGCATTTT. As protein: CASSLYTGLGNQPQHF. The chain couples TRBV5-8 to TRBJ1-5, with a tentative D call TRBD1 (6 bases). V lost 1 base and J 2 bases, leaving 13 bases between the germline ends. Germline assignment: CDR1 SGHTS and CDR2 YDEGEE. The CDR3 is 16 residues long.